These 21 T cell receptor beta chains share one sample of origin, sequenced in a study of beta chain features in type 1 diabetes. Investigators reverse transcribed all isolated RNA, so they sequenced expressed TCRB transcripts. The method was immunoSEQ multiplex PCR; TCRdb's version includes in-frame clones alone and lacks a portion of them. The data hold about 140,000 clones, with around a tenth observed a single time. Sequenced: central memory CD4+ T cells from blood. The source of these receptors is a woman in her thirties or forties in good health.

The chain employs TRBV7-9 and TRBJ2-3; D call uncertain. Germline lookup yields CDR1 SEHNR and CDR2 FQNEAQ (reference sequence). The CDR3 runs 13 residues. The V end was cut by 5 bases, the J end by 4 bases, with 10 bases between. This chain's CDR3 is CASSPSWPDTQYF. As DNA, the CDR3 is TGTGCCAGCAGCCCCTCCTGGCCAGATACGCAGTATTTT.

There are a few counts of this clone. The chain couples TRBV19 to TRBJ2-5, with D perhaps TRBD2 (7 bases). The CDR3 spans 13 residues. Trimming took off 5 bases at V and 5 bases at J, with 12 bases between the two ends. Germline loops: CDR1 LNHDA, CDR2 SQIVND (reference sequence). CDR3 region: CASSRGAQETQYF. In DNA form, the CDR3 reads TGTGCCAGTAGTCGGGGGGCCCAGGAGACCCAGTACTTC.

This clone has just a few counts. The rearrangement links TRBV6-5 to TRBJ1-1; D not resolved. The germline V gene has CDR1 MNHEY and CDR2 SVGAGI. Trimming shortened V by 2 bases and J by 1 base, and 8 bases separated the two germline ends. This CDR3 region has 14 residues. CDR3 protein: CASSYAGKNTEAFF. The CDR3 nucleotides are TGTGCCAGCAGTTACGCAGGAAAGAACACTGAAGCTTTCTTT.

This clone was counted between two and nine times. This rearrangement joins TRBV25-1 to TRBJ1-5; no clear D gene. CDR1 MGHDK and CDR2 SYGVNS come from the germline V gene. The CDR3 covers 13 residues. With 4 bases removed from V and 5 bases from J, the gap between germline ends came to 9 bases. The CDR3 here is CASSGGSYQPQHF. The CDR3 nucleotides are TGTGCCAGCAGTGGAGGTAGTTATCAGCCCCAGCATTTT.

This clone was seen only a few times. The chain combines TRBV6-5 with TRBJ2-1, with a weak D call TRBD2 (7 bases). Germline CDR1 MNHEY, CDR2 SVGAGI. Trimming took off 7 bases at V and 6 bases at J, with 16 bases between the two ends. The CDR3 consists of 14 residues. The DNA of the CDR3 is TGTGCCAGCACCCGGGGGGCTTTGGGCAATGAGCAGTTCTTC. Translating gives CASTRGALGNEQFF.

V and J are TRBV5-1 and TRBJ2-7; 11 bases map to TRBD2. Germline CDR1 reads SGHRS; CDR2 reads YFSETQ. The CDR3 spans 14 residues. The J segment lost 3 bases and the V segment lost 6 bases, leaving 5 bases of the junction unmatched. CDR3 in amino acids: CASTLLAGVYEQYF. The CDR3 bases are TGCGCCAGCACCCTACTAGCGGGGGTCTACGAGCAGTACTTC.

This clone was detected only a few times. The chain links TRBV7-9 to TRBJ2-5; D not certain. V dropped 5 bases and J dropped 1 base, with 14 bases sitting between them. This CDR3 contains 15 residues. CDR1 and CDR2 from the germline V gene are SEHNR and FQNEAQ (reference sequence). The CDR3 sequence: CASSARAPVQETQYF. The CDR3 DNA sequence: TGTGCCAGCAGCGCTCGCGCCCCCGTCCAAGAGACCCAGTACTTC.

The chain recombines TRBV14 with TRBJ1-5; D not resolved. This CDR3 spans 17 amino acids. Trimming stripped 3 bases from V and 4 bases from J, with 19 bases between. Germline loops: CDR1 SGHDN, CDR2 FVKESK. The CDR3 here is CASSHPNAREGNQPQHF. CDR3 DNA: TGTGCCAGCAGCCATCCAAACGCCCGGGAGGGTAATCAGCCCCAGCATTTT.

On this clone: One end of the junction is discordant with germline, which a read error may explain. The V and J genes are TRBV7-9 and TRBJ2-2; D gene ambiguous. The CDR3 has 11 residues. Germline CDR1 SEHNR, CDR2 FQNEAQ (reference sequence). The CDR3 here is CASSFRGELFF. In nucleotides, the CDR3 is TGCGCCAGCAGCTTCCGCGGGGAGCTGTTTTTT.

The chain links TRBV7-9 to TRBJ2-7; 7 bases match TRBD1. CDR1 and CDR2 (germline): SEHNR, FQNEAQ (reference sequence). Trimming cost V 4 bases and J 5 bases; bases outside gene matches: 8. The length of the CDR3 is 14 residues. CDR3 residues: CASSSQGRVNEQYF. The CDR3 bases are TGTGCCAGCAGCTCACAGGGGCGCGTCAACGAGCAGTACTTC.

This clone was seen a few times. This chain uses TRBV15 with TRBJ1-5; a possible D gene is TRBD1 (6 bases). Germline V gene data show CDR1 as LNHNV and CDR2 as YYDKDF (reference sequence). Trimming pared 6 bases from V and 2 bases from J, leaving 20 bases between. This CDR3 has 17 residues. In nucleotides, the CDR3 is TGTGCCACCAGTACGGGGAATCGGGCAGGGGGCAATCAGCCCCAGCATTTT. Translating it yields CATSTGNRAGGNQPQHF.

The rearrangement links TRBV28 to TRBJ1-4; perhaps TRBD1 as D (5 bases). Per germline, CDR1 MDHEN and CDR2 SYDVKM. V lost 5 bases and J lost 5, with 9 bases in between. The CDR3 totals 13 residues. Here the CDR3 reads CASSGRVNEKLFF. CDR3 DNA sequence: TGTGCCAGCAGTGGCAGGGTAAATGAAAAACTGTTTTTT.

This clone was found a few times. This chain connects TRBV5-1 to TRBJ1-2; 7 bases match TRBD1. This CDR3 is built from 13 residues. Unmatched junction bases numbered 4, after V lost 4 bases and J lost 4 bases. Germline V gives CDR1 SGHRS, CDR2 YFSETQ. This CDR3 is CASSITGAYGYTF. In DNA form, the CDR3 reads TGCGCCAGCAGCATCACAGGGGCCTATGGCTACACCTTC.

J is TRBJ2-5 and V is TRBV11-2; 9 nucleotides line up with TRBD2. The CDR3 sequence is 16 residues long. J gave up 0 bases and V 3 bases, and 5 bases lay outside the gene matches. Germline V lookup: CDR1 SGHAT, CDR2 FQNNGV. CDR3 loop: CASSFISGGYQETQYF. The CDR3 DNA reads as TGTGCCAGCAGCTTTATCAGCGGGGGGTACCAAGAGACCCAGTACTTC. Filled out from reference TRBV11-2 and TRBJ2-5, the complete variable domain reads EAGVAQSPRYKIIEKRQSVAFWCNPISGHATLYWYQQILGQGPKLLIQFQNNGVVDDSQLPKDRFSAERLKGVDSTLKIQPAKLEDSAVYLCASSFISGGYQETQYFGPGTRLLVL.

CDR3 protein: CASGREIEQYF. The CDR3 coding sequence is TGTGCTAGTGGAAGGGAGATCGAGCAGTACTTC. The chain employs TRBV12-5 and TRBJ2-7, with D perhaps matching TRBD2 (5 bases). Germline loops: CDR1 LGHNT, CDR2 FRNRAP. The length of the CDR3 is 11 residues. The V and J ends lost 6 bases and 6 bases respectively, with 9 bases between them.

This clone has a handful of counts. The rearrangement joins TRBV9 to TRBJ2-2; D is uncertain. The V end was cut by 0 bases, the J end by 4 bases, with 10 bases between. Germline V gene data show CDR1 as SGDLS and CDR2 as YYNGEE. The CDR3 spans 15 residues. CDR3 nucleotide sequence: TGTGCCAGCAGCGTAGCTTCACCGGGCACCGGGGAGCTGTTTTTT. Residues: CASSVASPGTGELFF. Drawing the rest from reference TRBV9 and TRBJ2-2, the complete variable domain is DSGVTQTPKHLITATGQRVTLRCSPRSGDLSVYWYQQSLDQGLQFLIQYYNGEERAKGNILERFSAQQFPDLHSELNLSSLELGDSALYFCASSVASPGTGELFFGEGSRLTVL.

This clone was found a few times. The chain recombines TRBV18 with TRBJ1-2; D is uncertain. From germline, CDR1 is KGHSH and CDR2 LQKENI. Trimming removed 3 bases at V and 2 bases at J, with 10 bases between. This CDR3 is 14 amino acids long. CDR3 loop: CASSPQATNYGYTF. CDR3 coding DNA: TGTGCCAGCTCACCGCAGGCCACGAACTATGGCTACACCTTC.

The V and J genes are TRBV7-9 and TRBJ2-1; 7 bases line up with TRBD1. The germline V gene has CDR1 SEHNR and CDR2 FQNEAQ (reference sequence). V lost 6 bases, J lost 4 bases, and 9 bases stayed unmatched. This CDR3 is built from 15 residues. The CDR3 reads CASRPGQVVYNEQFF. CDR3 nucleotides: TGTGCCAGCAGACCCGGACAGGTCGTTTACAATGAGCAGTTCTTC.

The chain links TRBV5-8 to TRBJ2-6; D not certain. V lost 3 bases and J lost 2, with 6 bases in between. There are 14 residues in the CDR3. Germline values: CDR1 SGHTS, CDR2 YDEGEE. The CDR3 coding sequence is TGTGCCAGCAGCTCCAATCCTGGGGCCAACGTCCTGACTTTC. Translated: CASSSNPGANVLTF.

The chain is built from TRBV27 and TRBJ1-5; 7 bases agree with TRBD1. J lost 5 bases, V lost 4 bases, and 11 bases had no gene match. Germline CDR1 is MNHEY and CDR2 is SMNVEV (reference sequence). The CDR3 is 16 residues long. CDR3 in DNA: TGTGCCAGCAGTTCCCAACCACAGGGGCTTCATCAGCCCCAGCATTTT. Translating gives CASSSQPQGLHQPQHF.

This clone was seen only a few times. The chain recombines TRBV6-6 with TRBJ2-2; D call uncertain. The V and J ends lost 6 bases and 5 bases respectively, with 7 bases between them. This CDR3 has 12 residues. Germline V gene lookup returns CDR1 MNHNY and CDR2 SVGAGI (reference sequence). CDR3 residues: CASSTTTGELFF. In nucleotides, the CDR3 is TGTGCCAGCAGCACGACAACCGGGGAGCTGTTTTTT.